This is a list of T cell receptor beta chains from one sample in a study of blood T cell repertoires in COVID-19. Method: immunoSEQ multiplex PCR; TCRdb's copy keeps in-frame clones and lacks some. Of around 150,000 clones in the sample, approximately 80% were seen once. The specimen sequenced was peripheral blood. The source of these receptors is a man in his sixties who had recovered from COVID-19. Each CDR3 is given with its conserved first and last residue. D genes are given only for firm matches. Clone size is shown for a subset of rows, as once, few, many or a class of expanded clone.

cdr3_nt: TGCAGTGCTAGTGTCAGGGGGCTAGAGACCCAGTACTTC
cdr3_aa: CSASVRGLETQYF
j_call: TRBJ2-5
d_call: TRBD1
clone_size: .
v_call: TRBV20-1

cdr3_nt: TGTGCCAGCAGCCTGACTAGCGGCCTACAAGAGACCCAGTACTTC
cdr3_aa: CASSLTSGLQETQYF
j_call: TRBJ2-5
d_call: TRBD2
clone_size: .
v_call: TRBV11-2

cdr3_nt: TGTGCCACCAGTCGCAGGGGGCGAGGGGAGCTGTTTTTT
cdr3_aa: CATSRRGRGELFF
j_call: TRBJ2-2
d_call: TRBD1
clone_size: .
v_call: TRBV24-1

cdr3_nt: TGTGCCAGCAGCCCTCACACCGTTAACTATGGCTACACCTTC
cdr3_aa: CASSPHTVNYGYTF
j_call: TRBJ1-2
d_call: .
clone_size: .
v_call: TRBV7-9

cdr3_nt: TGTGCCAGCAGTGAGGGGCGGGGAAGAAACTCCTACGAGCAGTACTTC
cdr3_aa: CASSEGRGRNSYEQYF
j_call: TRBJ2-7
d_call: .
clone_size: .
v_call: TRBV2

cdr3_nt: TGTGCCAGTTCTCTTGCCGGGACTAGTAATCCAGATACGCAGTATTTT
cdr3_aa: CASSLAGTSNPDTQYF
j_call: TRBJ2-3
d_call: TRBD2
clone_size: few
v_call: TRBV19

cdr3_nt: TGTGCCAGCAGCTCGGGACAGTCCATGAACACTGAAGCTTTCTTT
cdr3_aa: CASSSGQSMNTEAFF
j_call: TRBJ1-1
d_call: TRBD1
clone_size: .
v_call: TRBV7-9

cdr3_nt: TGTGCCAGCAGCCACGGGACAGGTGGCGAAAAACTGTTTTTT
cdr3_aa: CASSHGTGGEKLFF
j_call: TRBJ1-4
d_call: TRBD1
clone_size: .
v_call: TRBV7-9

cdr3_nt: TGTGCCAGCAGCGTCGACAGGGGGGAGGATACGCAGTATTTT
cdr3_aa: CASSVDRGEDTQYF
j_call: TRBJ2-3
d_call: TRBD1
clone_size: .
v_call: TRBV7-9

cdr3_nt: TGTGCCAGCAGCTTCAGGGGGCGTAACAATCAGCCCCAGCATTTT
cdr3_aa: CASSFRGRNNQPQHF
j_call: TRBJ1-5
d_call: TRBD1
clone_size: few
v_call: TRBV5-8

cdr3_nt: TGTGCCAGCAGTTGGGGGACTAGCGTGAGCACAGATACGCAGTATTTT
cdr3_aa: CASSWGTSVSTDTQYF
j_call: TRBJ2-3
d_call: TRBD2
clone_size: .
v_call: TRBV6-6

cdr3_nt: TGTGCCAGTAGTATGGAGGCGCCTGGAAATTCACCCCTCCACTTT
cdr3_aa: CASSMEAPGNSPLHF
j_call: TRBJ1-6
d_call: .
clone_size: .
v_call: TRBV19

cdr3_nt: TGTGCCAGCAGTCTCGGGAGGGGGTCAGATACGCAGTATTTT
cdr3_aa: CASSLGRGSDTQYF
j_call: TRBJ2-3
d_call: TRBD2
clone_size: .
v_call: TRBV11-3

cdr3_nt: TGTGCCAGCAGGAGTGGACTAGCGGGCGCATCTAGCACAGATACGCAGTATTTT
cdr3_aa: CASRSGLAGASSTDTQYF
j_call: TRBJ2-3
d_call: TRBD2
clone_size: .
v_call: TRBV13

cdr3_nt: TGTGCCAGCAGCTTAGATCACAGGGATGAGCAGTTCTTC
cdr3_aa: CASSLDHRDEQFF
j_call: TRBJ2-1
d_call: .
clone_size: .
v_call: TRBV11-3

cdr3_nt: TGTGCCATCAGGGCCACTAGCGGGGGCAACCAAGAGACCCAGTACTTC
cdr3_aa: CAIRATSGGNQETQYF
j_call: TRBJ2-5
d_call: TRBD2
clone_size: .
v_call: TRBV10-3

cdr3_nt: TGTGCCAGTAGTAACGAACTAGCGGGGTTGTACAATGAGCAGTTCTTC
cdr3_aa: CASSNELAGLYNEQFF
j_call: TRBJ2-1
d_call: TRBD2
clone_size: .
v_call: TRBV19

cdr3_nt: TGTGCCTGGAGTGTACAAAGGGGACAGGGGTTCGACTATGGCTACACCTTC
cdr3_aa: CAWSVQRGQGFDYGYTF
j_call: TRBJ1-2
d_call: TRBD1
clone_size: .
v_call: TRBV30

cdr3_nt: TGTGCCAGCAGCTTGGGATTAGCGGGGGCCAGGGAGTTCTTC
cdr3_aa: CASSLGLAGAREFF
j_call: TRBJ2-1
d_call: TRBD2
clone_size: .
v_call: TRBV5-4

cdr3_nt: TGTGCCAGCAGCTCTCAGGGTAGCACAGATACGCAGTATTTT
cdr3_aa: CASSSQGSTDTQYF
j_call: TRBJ2-3
d_call: .
clone_size: .
v_call: TRBV5-4

cdr3_nt: TGTGCCAGCAGCGCCCCGGTGGGGGAGGGAGCAGATACGCAGTATTTT
cdr3_aa: CASSAPVGEGADTQYF
j_call: TRBJ2-3
d_call: TRBD2
clone_size: .
v_call: TRBV9

cdr3_nt: TGTGCCAGCAGCCTCAACGTAGGACAGTCCTACAATGAGCAGTTCTTC
cdr3_aa: CASSLNVGQSYNEQFF
j_call: TRBJ2-1
d_call: .
clone_size: .
v_call: TRBV5-4

cdr3_nt: TGTGCCAGCAGCTTGTCTCCAGATACGCAGTATTTT
cdr3_aa: CASSLSPDTQYF
j_call: TRBJ2-3
d_call: .
clone_size: .
v_call: TRBV7-3

cdr3_nt: TGCGCCAGCAGCCAAACCGGGACAGGGGTCGGCGAGCAGTACTTC
cdr3_aa: CASSQTGTGVGEQYF
j_call: TRBJ2-7
d_call: TRBD1
clone_size: .
v_call: TRBV4-3

cdr3_nt: TGTGCCAGCAGTCCTCAGGGGCGGGCCTACGAGCAGTACTTC
cdr3_aa: CASSPQGRAYEQYF
j_call: TRBJ2-7
d_call: .
clone_size: .
v_call: TRBV27

cdr3_nt: TGTGCCAGCAGCGCCCCAGTGGTTGAGACCCAGTACTTC
cdr3_aa: CASSAPVVETQYF
j_call: TRBJ2-5
d_call: .
clone_size: .
v_call: TRBV6-5

cdr3_nt: TGTGCCAGCATGTCATTAGCGGGAGTCAGAGATACGCAGTATTTT
cdr3_aa: CASMSLAGVRDTQYF
j_call: TRBJ2-3
d_call: TRBD2
clone_size: .
v_call: TRBV27

cdr3_nt: TGTGCCAGCAGCACCCGGACAGGTCCAGGGCAGCCCCAGCATTTT
cdr3_aa: CASSTRTGPGQPQHF
j_call: TRBJ1-5
d_call: TRBD1
clone_size: many
v_call: TRBV4-2

cdr3_nt: TGTGCCAGCAGTTACGGGACAGGGTCCCAGCCCCAGCATTTT
cdr3_aa: CASSYGTGSQPQHF
j_call: TRBJ1-5
d_call: TRBD1
clone_size: .
v_call: TRBV6-5

cdr3_nt: TGTGCCAGCAGCGTAGCTATAGCAGACGAGCAGTACTTC
cdr3_aa: CASSVAIADEQYF
j_call: TRBJ2-7
d_call: .
clone_size: .
v_call: TRBV9

cdr3_nt: TGTGCCACCAGTGGACTAGCGACAGATACGCAGTATTTT
cdr3_aa: CATSGLATDTQYF
j_call: TRBJ2-3
d_call: TRBD2
clone_size: .
v_call: TRBV24-1

cdr3_nt: TGTGCCAGCAGCTCCCTCGACAGGGATCTCCACGAGCAGTACTTC
cdr3_aa: CASSSLDRDLHEQYF
j_call: TRBJ2-7
d_call: TRBD1
clone_size: .
v_call: TRBV7-8

cdr3_nt: TGCAGCGTTGGGCCTCGGGGGGGCTTAGGAGAGAACCCTGAAGCTTTCTTT
cdr3_aa: CSVGPRGGLGENPEAFF
j_call: TRBJ1-1
d_call: .
clone_size: .
v_call: TRBV29-1

cdr3_nt: TGTGCCAGCAGCGTAACAGGGGGACTCAATCAGCCCCAGCATTTT
cdr3_aa: CASSVTGGLNQPQHF
j_call: TRBJ1-5
d_call: TRBD1
clone_size: .
v_call: TRBV9

cdr3_nt: TGTGCCAGCAGTTTAGGGGCTGTACAACAAGAGACCCAGTACTTC
cdr3_aa: CASSLGAVQQETQYF
j_call: TRBJ2-5
d_call: .
clone_size: .
v_call: TRBV27

cdr3_nt: TGTGCCAGCAGTTCCGGGACAGGGCCAATTGGCTACACCTTC
cdr3_aa: CASSSGTGPIGYTF
j_call: TRBJ1-2
d_call: TRBD1
clone_size: .
v_call: TRBV27

cdr3_nt: TGCGCCAGCAGTATCCGGCCAGCGGGGGCCGCAGATACGCAGTATTTT
cdr3_aa: CASSIRPAGAADTQYF
j_call: TRBJ2-3
d_call: TRBD2
clone_size: .
v_call: TRBV5-1

cdr3_nt: TGCGCCAGCAGCCAAGATCTCAGTCCAGGAAACACCATATATTTT
cdr3_aa: CASSQDLSPGNTIYF
j_call: TRBJ1-3
d_call: .
clone_size: few
v_call: TRBV4-3

cdr3_nt: TGTGCCTGGACCCCCGGGACAGTGAACACTGAAGCTTTCTTT
cdr3_aa: CAWTPGTVNTEAFF
j_call: TRBJ1-1
d_call: TRBD1
clone_size: .
v_call: TRBV30

cdr3_nt: TGCGCCAGCAGCGTTACCGGGACTAGCCCGGATTGGCAGTTCTTC
cdr3_aa: CASSVTGTSPDWQFF
j_call: TRBJ2-1
d_call: TRBD2
clone_size: .
v_call: TRBV5-1

cdr3_nt: TGTGCCAGCAGTGTAGACAGGGGCTACGAGCAGTACTTC
cdr3_aa: CASSVDRGYEQYF
j_call: TRBJ2-7
d_call: TRBD1
clone_size: .
v_call: TRBV6-4

cdr3_nt: TGTGCCAGCAGCAACAGGGGTGAGCAGCCCCAGCATTTT
cdr3_aa: CASSNRGEQPQHF
j_call: TRBJ1-5
d_call: TRBD1
clone_size: .
v_call: TRBV27

cdr3_nt: TGTGCCAGCCGGAGCTCCGGGGGGGAGACCCAGTACTTC
cdr3_aa: CASRSSGGETQYF
j_call: TRBJ2-5
d_call: TRBD2
clone_size: few
v_call: TRBV9

cdr3_nt: TGTGCCAGCAGACAGGGTCCTTCAAGCTCCTATAATTCACCCCTCCACTTT
cdr3_aa: CASRQGPSSSYNSPLHF
j_call: TRBJ1-6
d_call: .
clone_size: .
v_call: TRBV28

cdr3_nt: TGTGCCAGTACTCCTAGCGGGGACCACCGGGACGGGGAGCTGTTTTTT
cdr3_aa: CASTPSGDHRDGELFF
j_call: TRBJ2-2
d_call: TRBD2
clone_size: once
v_call: TRBV19

cdr3_nt: TGTGCCAGTAGTGCCGGACAGGGGGGACCCTTTAATTCACCCCTCCACTTT
cdr3_aa: CASSAGQGGPFNSPLHF
j_call: TRBJ1-6
d_call: TRBD1
clone_size: .
v_call: TRBV19

cdr3_nt: TGTGCCAGCAATAACCCCAGCAGGGGGCTGAACACTGAAGCTTTCTTT
cdr3_aa: CASNNPSRGLNTEAFF
j_call: TRBJ1-1
d_call: TRBD1
clone_size: .
v_call: TRBV11-1